Shown below are 26 T cell receptor beta chains from a single sample sequenced in a study of cytomegalovirus exposure and HLA in healthy donors. Primers included in the PCR were 60 Vbeta and 13 Jbeta primers. Only in-frame clones appear in the TCRdb table, and some are missing; sequencing was by immunoSEQ multiplex PCR. The table records some 200,000 clones, about four fifths of them present only once. The sample was PBMCs. The receptors originated from a female donor in good health and CMV-seronegative.

The V and J genes are TRBV6-4 and TRBJ2-2; TRBD2 is a possible D gene (6 bases). The CDR3 consists of 16 residues. Germline values: CDR1 MRHNA, CDR2 SNTAGT. Trimming took off 3 bases at V and 4 bases at J, with 15 bases between the two ends. This CDR3 reads CASSEPTGGPTGELFF. The CDR3 region has the DNA TGTGCCAGCAGTGAGCCAACCGGGGGACCCACCGGGGAGCTGTTTTTT.

The chain joins TRBV29-1 to TRBJ2-3, with 9 bases fitting TRBD1. The germline CDR1 and CDR2 sequences are SQVTM and ANQGSEA. The length of the CDR3 is 14 residues. V dropped 6 bases and J dropped 8; count of bases not matched to a gene: 12. The CDR3: CSVRPGQGGGTQYF. The CDR3, as DNA: TGCAGCGTGCGACCGGGACAGGGAGGGGGTACGCAGTATTTT.

The chain recombines TRBV18 with TRBJ2-3; 8 bases map to TRBD2. With 5 bases clipped from V and 3 bases from J, the junction kept 7 bases outside the gene matches. The CDR3 has 15 residues. CDR1 and CDR2 from the germline V gene are KGHSH and LQKENI. CDR3 DNA sequence: TGTGCCAGCTCAGCGGGACTAGTGGGAACAGATACGCAGTATTTT. Translating it yields CASSAGLVGTDTQYF.

This chain uses TRBV4-2 with TRBJ2-1; D remains ambiguous. This CDR3 region has 15 residues. The ends were cut back, 0 bases at V and 0 bases at J, with 6 bases in the middle. CDR1 LGHNA and CDR2 YNFKEQ come from the germline V gene. This chain's CDR3 is CASSQELSSYNEQFF. CDR3 coding DNA: TGTGCCAGCAGCCAAGAATTGAGCTCCTACAATGAGCAGTTCTTC.

The V and J genes are TRBV30 and TRBJ1-2, with 7 bases that match TRBD1. Trimming removed 7 bases from V and 3 bases from J; junction bases left unmatched: 5. The CDR3 runs 12 residues. CDR1 is GTSNPN and CDR2 is SVGIG in the germline V gene (reference sequence). CDR3 DNA: TGTGCCTCCTCAGGGGGAGACTATGGCTACACCTTC. Translated, it gives CASSGGDYGYTF.

This clone was recorded a few times. The chain combines TRBV11-3 with TRBJ1-2, with TRBD1 identical over 7 bases. Per germline, CDR1 SGHNT and CDR2 YENEEA. This CDR3 region has 13 residues. V was pared by 4 bases and J by 8 bases, with 7 bases of the junction left unmatched. For the CDR3, the DNA is TGTGCCAGCAGCTACAGGGGATTGGAGGGCTACACCTTC. Translation gives CASSYRGLEGYTF.

V gene TRBV7-9 combines with J gene TRBJ1-2; no definite D call. Trimming took 0 bases from V and 4 from J, leaving 12 bases between them. From germline, CDR1 is SEHNR and CDR2 FQNEAQ (reference sequence). This CDR3 spans 15 amino acids. The CDR3 bases are TGTGCCAGCAGCTTAGCGGGAGCGGGTGGCTATGGCTACACCTTC. This gives the protein CASSLAGAGGYGYTF.

The chain recombines TRBV7-2 with TRBJ1-1, with unresolved D. The CDR3 has 14 amino acids. V lost 2 bases to trimming and J lost 5 bases, with 12 bases between them. CDR1 and CDR2 from the germline V gene are SGHTA and FQGNSA. The CDR3 coding sequence is TGTGCCAGCAGCTTAAGGCGGATCGGGACTGAAGCTTTCTTT. It yields the protein CASSLRRIGTEAFF.

V usage is TRBV7-9 and J usage is TRBJ2-7, with 9 nucleotides matching TRBD2. Germline V CDR1 and CDR2: SEHNR, FQNEAQ (reference sequence). CDR3 length: 14 residues. J gave up 0 bases and V 5 bases, and 2 bases lay outside the gene matches. CDR3 DNA: TGTGCCAGCAGCCAGACTAGCGGCTCCTACGAGCAGTACTTC. This encodes CASSQTSGSYEQYF.

This clone was found once. The CDR3 region has the DNA TGTGCCAGCAGTTACTGGGACAGGGGTTTTTCCAATGGCTACACCTTC. Residues: CASSYWDRGFSNGYTF. This chain connects TRBV6-5 to TRBJ1-2; 10 bases are shared with TRBD1. The junction had 8 bases not matched to a gene; V was cut back by 1 base and J by 6 bases. The length of the CDR3 is 16 residues. Looked up from germline, CDR1 is MNHEY and CDR2 is SVGAGI.

As concerns this clone: This same CDR3 is encoded by further DNA sequences in the sample. The chain carries TRBV27 and TRBJ2-1; 9 bases are shared with TRBD2. Germline CDR1 and CDR2: MNHEY and SMNVEV (reference sequence). Germline trimming cut 4 bases from V and 7 bases from J; bases unmatched to any gene: 11. CDR3 size: 16 residues. The CDR3 bases are TGTGCCAGCAGTTCAGGGCGATTAGCGGGGGAGAATGAGCAGTTCTTC. Amino acid sequence: CASSSGRLAGENEQFF.

V usage is TRBV27 and J usage is TRBJ1-4, with 8 bases fitting TRBD1. CDR3 size: 14 residues. Germline V lookup: CDR1 MNHEY, CDR2 SMNVEV (reference sequence). J gave up 8 bases and V 6 bases, and 8 bases lay outside the gene matches. CDR3 coding DNA: TGTGCCAGCAGGCAGGGGGCTGCGCGGGAAAAACTGTTTTTT. Its translation: CASRQGAAREKLFF.

The chain is built from TRBV6-1 and TRBJ2-2; D is uncertain. The CDR3 length is 12 residues. Germline-derived CDR1 and CDR2 are MNHNS and SASEGT. Trimming left V 5 bases short and J 4 bases short, with 5 bases between. In nucleotides, the CDR3 is TGTGCCAGCAGTATCTTCACCGGGGAGCTGTTTTTT. It specifies CASSIFTGELFF.

Regarding this clone: Other DNA sequences in this specimen translate into the identical CDR3. The gene calls are TRBV29-1 and TRBJ2-2; weak D call: TRBD1 (5 bases). Per germline, CDR1 SQVTM and CDR2 ANQGSEA. The CDR3 extends over 14 amino acids. The ends were cut back, 2 bases at V and 2 bases at J, with 9 bases in the middle. CDR3 amino acids: CSVEPDSNTGELFF. CDR3 DNA sequence: TGCAGCGTTGAACCAGACAGTAACACCGGGGAGCTGTTTTTT.

The rearrangement links TRBV29-1 to TRBJ2-7; D perhaps matches TRBD1 (5 bases). CDR3 length: 11 amino acids. V gave up 5 bases and J gave up 8 bases, with 13 bases separating them. Germline V gene sequence: CDR1 SQVTM, CDR2 ANQGSEA. The CDR3 region has the DNA TGCAGCGTTAAGGTGGACACCAAGCAGTACTTC. This encodes CSVKVDTKQYF.

The V call is TRBV9, the J call TRBJ2-1, with TRBD2 matching 10 bases. The CDR3 spans 15 residues. CDR1 and CDR2 from the germline V gene are SGDLS and YYNGEE. V gave up 3 bases and J gave up 2 bases; unmatched junction bases: 2. The CDR3 is CASSASGRAYNEQFF. As DNA, the CDR3 is TGTGCCAGCAGCGCAAGCGGGAGGGCCTACAATGAGCAGTTCTTC.

The CDR3 DNA follows: TGTGCCAGCAGCCGTTCTTGGGGACTAGCGGGATTGGCCAATGAGCAGTTCTTC. Translation: CASSRSWGLAGLANEQFF. V gene TRBV14 combines with J gene TRBJ2-1; TRBD2 aligns across 13 bases. The V gene end was trimmed by 4 bases and the J gene end by 6 bases; junction bases not matched to a gene: 12. The length of the CDR3 is 18 residues. Per the germline V gene, CDR1 is SGHDN and CDR2 is FVKESK.

The CDR3 nucleotides are TGTGCCAGCAGTTACGAGGGGGGGCGGCAAGATACGCAGTATTTT. It yields the protein CASSYEGGRQDTQYF. The V gene is TRBV6-6, the J gene TRBJ2-3; D may be TRBD2 (7 bases). With 2 bases removed from V and 5 bases from J, the gap between germline ends came to 14 bases. Germline values: CDR1 MNHNY, CDR2 SVGAGI (reference sequence). The CDR3 runs 15 residues.

The chain carries TRBV30 and TRBJ2-7; D is perhaps TRBD2 (6 bases). Germline V gene data show CDR1 as GTSNPN and CDR2 as SVGIG (reference sequence). The CDR3 runs to 10 residues. The CDR3 bases are TGTGCTGGCGGGGAAAGGGAGCAGTACTTC. Translated: CAGGEREQYF.

This chain links TRBV2 with TRBJ2-3, with 9 bases fitting TRBD2. In germline, CDR1 is SNHLY, CDR2 FYNNEI. CDR3 size: 15 residues. The V segment lost 7 bases and the J segment 8 bases; nucleotides outside the gene matches: 13. CDR3 sequence: CASTRGEGLAGTQYF. The CDR3, as DNA: TGTGCCAGCACCAGAGGAGAGGGACTAGCCGGTACGCAGTATTTT.

V and J are TRBV5-1 and TRBJ2-5, with a possible D match to TRBD2 (6 bases). The tail of the sequence fits TRBJ2-7 better, so the J call may be wrong. Germline CDR1 and CDR2: SGHRS and YFSETQ. The CDR3 has 15 residues. The CDR3 protein is CASRDPSEGSYEQYF. The CDR3 DNA follows: TGCGCCAGCAGGGATCCTAGCGAGGGGTCCTACGAGCAGTACTTC.

This chain connects TRBV15 to TRBJ2-3; 11 nucleotides agree with TRBD1. Germline V lookup: CDR1 LNHNV, CDR2 YYDKDF (reference sequence). V lost 5 bases, J lost 4 bases, and 8 bases stayed unmatched. CDR3 size: 16 residues. CDR3 loop: CATSYLPGQGADTQYF. The CDR3 DNA follows: TGTGCCACCAGCTACCTACCGGGACAGGGGGCAGATACGCAGTATTTT.

This clone has just one count. The gene calls are TRBV7-7 and TRBJ2-2; a weak D match, TRBD1 (6 bases). V was cut by 3 bases and J by 0 bases, with 8 bases left in between. The CDR3 runs 15 residues. Germline V CDR1 and CDR2: SSHAT, FNYEAQ (reference sequence). CDR3 in amino acids: CASSLGTPNTGELFF. Written as DNA, the CDR3 is TGTGCCAGCAGCTTGGGGACACCGAACACCGGGGAGCTGTTTTTT.

The chain links TRBV9 to TRBJ2-7; D may be TRBD1 (6 bases). Trimming removed 2 bases at V and 5 bases at J, with 20 bases between. The CDR3 is made up of 16 amino acids. CDR1 SGDLS and CDR2 YYNGEE come from the germline V gene. CDR3 in amino acids: CASSVLTGMLPHEQYF. CDR3 nucleotides: TGTGCCAGCAGCGTCCTGACAGGCATGCTTCCCCACGAGCAGTACTTC.

This chain links TRBV7-9 with TRBJ1-6, with 7 bases that match TRBD1. Trimming at V came to 3 bases and at J to 8 bases, leaving 4 bases not matched to a gene. In germline, CDR1 is SEHNR, CDR2 FQNEAQ (reference sequence). This CDR3 contains 14 residues. CDR3 region: CASSLGQSDSPLHF. In DNA form, the CDR3 reads TGTGCCAGCAGCTTGGGACAGAGTGATTCACCCCTCCACTTT.

Only one count was recorded for this clone. The chain uses TRBV7-8 and TRBJ2-2; D might be TRBD2 (6 bases). Germline CDR1 and CDR2: SGHVS and FQNEAQ. The CDR3 is made up of 15 amino acids. V was trimmed by 0 bases and J by 9 bases, leaving 14 bases between them. In DNA, the CDR3 is TGTGCCAGCAGCTTAGCGGGGAGGACCTACCGGGAGCTGTTTTTT. Its translation: CASSLAGRTYRELFF.